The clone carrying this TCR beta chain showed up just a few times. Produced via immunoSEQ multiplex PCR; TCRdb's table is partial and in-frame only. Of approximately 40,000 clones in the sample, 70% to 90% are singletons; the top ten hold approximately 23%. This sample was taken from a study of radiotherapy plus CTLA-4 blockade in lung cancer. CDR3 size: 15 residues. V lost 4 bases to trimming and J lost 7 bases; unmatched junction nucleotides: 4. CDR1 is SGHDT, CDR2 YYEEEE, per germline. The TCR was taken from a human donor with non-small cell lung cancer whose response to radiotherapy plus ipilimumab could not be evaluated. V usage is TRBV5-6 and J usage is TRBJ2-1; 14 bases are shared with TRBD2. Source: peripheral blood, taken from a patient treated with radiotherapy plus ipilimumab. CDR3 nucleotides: TGTGCCAGCAGCCTGACTAGCGGGGGGGCTAATGAGCAGTTCTTC. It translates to CASSLTSGGANEQFF.